These T cell receptor beta chains were read from a single sample in a study of blood T cell repertoires in COVID-19. Clones were read by immunoSEQ multiplex PCR, and TCRdb kept only the in-frame ones, dropping some. The sample shows about 270,000 clones, roughly 84% of them seen only once. Input material: peripheral blood. The receptors were gathered from a woman aged 18-29 years with acute or convalescent COVID-19. The CDR3 runs from the conserved cysteine through the conserved F or W. The D gene is left open where the match is weak. Clone size is given for some rows only: seen once, a few or many times, or a class if the clone is expanded.

d_call	v_call	clone_size	j_call	cdr3_nt	cdr3_aa
NA	TRBV28	NA	TRBJ2-7	TGTGCCAGCAGTTTGAATCGACTTAAATACAGGGTAGGCGAGCAGTACTTC	CASSLNRLKYRVGEQYF
TRBD2	TRBV27	NA	TRBJ2-5	TGTGCCAGCAGTCCGGGACTAGCGGGAGGGGACGAGACCCAGTACTTC	CASSPGLAGGDETQYF
TRBD1	TRBV28	once	TRBJ1-2	TGTGCCAGCAGTTTAAAGGGGGCCTATGGCTACACCTTC	CASSLKGAYGYTF
NA	TRBV18	NA	TRBJ2-4	TGTGCCAGCTCACCACCCTTGTTAGCCAAAAACATTCAGTACTTC	CASSPPLLAKNIQYF
TRBD1	TRBV7-3	NA	TRBJ1-3	TGTGCCAGCAGCTTAGGACAGGGAACTGGAAACACCATATATTTT	CASSLGQGTGNTIYF
TRBD2	TRBV5-4	few	TRBJ2-3	TGTGCCAGCAGCTTGGGGTCTAGCGGGAATGCAGATACGCAGTATTTT	CASSLGSSGNADTQYF
NA	TRBV6-5	NA	TRBJ2-7	TGTGCCAGCAGTCCCCGGCAGGGAACGTCGGACGAGCAGTACTTC	CASSPRQGTSDEQYF
NA	TRBV5-6	NA	TRBJ2-5	TGTGCCAGCAGCCAGCGGAACCAAGAGACCCAGTACTTC	CASSQRNQETQYF
TRBD1	TRBV28	NA	TRBJ1-2	TGTGCCAGCAGTCAGGGACAGGGAAATAACTATGGCTACACCTTC	CASSQGQGNNYGYTF
NA	TRBV12-3/TRBV12-4	few	TRBJ1-1	TGTGCCAGCAGTTTGAGGACAGCCGTTGAAGCTTTCTTT	CASSLRTAVEAFF
TRBD1	TRBV5-6	NA	TRBJ2-5	TGTGCCAGCAGCAAGGGACAGGGTGCGACCCAGTACTTC	CASSKGQGATQYF
NA	TRBV7-2	NA	TRBJ1-1	TGTGCCAGCACGTATTCAGTATACACTGAAGCTTTCTTT	CASTYSVYTEAFF
NA	TRBV12-3/TRBV12-4	NA	TRBJ2-7	TGTGCCAGCAGTTCAGGCTACGAGCAGTACTTC	CASSSGYEQYF
TRBD1	TRBV5-1	NA	TRBJ2-7	TGCGCCAGCAGCTGGGACAGGGAGGAGTACGAGCAGTACTTC	CASSWDREEYEQYF
NA	TRBV5-1	NA	TRBJ2-7	TGCGCCAGCAGCTTGGCCGTTGGGCGGGTGAACTACGAGCAGTACTTC	CASSLAVGRVNYEQYF
NA	TRBV15	NA	TRBJ1-6	TGTGCCACCAGCAGAGATGGGAGTGACTCCTATAATTCACCCCTCCACTTT	CATSRDGSDSYNSPLHF
TRBD1	TRBV29-1	NA	TRBJ1-1	TGCAGCGTTGATTCGGGACAGGGGGTGAACACTGAAGCTTTCTTT	CSVDSGQGVNTEAFF
TRBD2	TRBV29-1	NA	TRBJ2-7	TGCAGCGCACTAGCGGGAGGGCCCTACGAGCAGTACTTC	CSALAGGPYEQYF
NA	TRBV7-8	few	TRBJ2-2	TGTGCCAGCAGCCTGGCCTCCGGGGAGCTGTTTTTT	CASSLASGELFF
NA	TRBV28	NA	TRBJ1-6	TGTGCCAGCAGTTTATCTTTAGTTTATGATAATTCACCCCTCCACTTT	CASSLSLVYDNSPLHF
NA	TRBV30	NA	TRBJ2-7	TGTGCCTGGAGAGGGCAGGGAAACGAGCAGTACTTC	CAWRGQGNEQYF
TRBD1	TRBV25-1	NA	TRBJ1-6	TGTGCCAGCAGTGAAGAAAGGACAGGGGATTCACCCCTCCACTTT	CASSEERTGDSPLHF
TRBD1	TRBV19	NA	TRBJ2-2	TGTGCCAGCACAGGGGACACCGGGGAGCTGTTTTTT	CASTGDTGELFF
TRBD2	TRBV3-1/TRBV3-2	NA	TRBJ2-2	TGTGCCAGCAGCCAATATAGCGGGAGAGGGACCGGGGAGCTGTTTTTT	CASSQYSGRGTGELFF
TRBD1	TRBV7-2	NA	TRBJ2-1	TGTGCCAGCAGCTCCCCTTGGGGCAGGGGGCTAAATGAGCAGTTCTTC	CASSSPWGRGLNEQFF
NA	TRBV30	few	TRBJ2-7	TGTGCCTGGGGGGCCGTCAGGGGCCGCTCCTACGAGCAGTACTTC	CAWGAVRGRSYEQYF
NA	TRBV27	once	TRBJ2-1	TGTGCCAGCAGTTTATTTTGGTACAGGGATTTGGACAATGAGCAGTTCTTC	CASSLFWYRDLDNEQFF
NA	TRBV3-1/TRBV3-2	NA	TRBJ2-7	TGTGCCAGCAGCCTCGGGGCGGGGCGCTACGAGCAGTACTTC	CASSLGAGRYEQYF
NA	TRBV24-1	NA	TRBJ2-2	TGTGCCACCAGTGATTCGAGACAGAGCACCGGGGAGCTGTTTTTT	CATSDSRQSTGELFF
NA	TRBV18	NA	TRBJ1-5	TGTGCCAGCTCACGCGACAATAGCAATCAGCCCCAGCATTTT	CASSRDNSNQPQHF
TRBD1	TRBV27	few	TRBJ1-1	TGTGCCAGCAGTTTATTACCGGGACAGGGGACTGAAGCTTTCTTT	CASSLLPGQGTEAFF
TRBD2	TRBV6-5	NA	TRBJ2-3	TGTGCCAGCAGTTTAGCGGGCGCTAGCACAGATACGCAGTATTTT	CASSLAGASTDTQYF
TRBD1	TRBV7-2	NA	TRBJ2-7	TGTGCCAGCAGCTTAGACAGGGGGCGTCGGTACGAGCAGTACTTC	CASSLDRGRRYEQYF
NA	TRBV6-2/TRBV6-3	once	TRBJ2-1	TGTGCCAGCAGTTACTCTCCGCTTCTTGGCGGACGGGGCTCCTACAATGAGCAGTTCTTC	CASSYSPLLGGRGSYNEQFF
TRBD2	TRBV6-5	NA	TRBJ2-1	TGTGCCAGCAGTTTTCGGACTAGCGGGACCGAGGATGAGCAGTTCTTC	CASSFRTSGTEDEQFF
TRBD1	TRBV14	NA	TRBJ1-2	TGTGCCAGCAGCCAAGCAGACAGGGGGGCGATCTATGGCTACACCTTC	CASSQADRGAIYGYTF
NA	TRBV5-8	NA	TRBJ1-1	TGTGCCAGCAGCTTGGTTTCTCGGGGGGAAGCTTTCTTT	CASSLVSRGEAFF
NA	TRBV7-8	NA	TRBJ2-7	TGTGCCAGCAGCCCTCCTGACAGGAGAACCTACGAGCAGTACTTC	CASSPPDRRTYEQYF
TRBD1	TRBV28	NA	TRBJ1-3	TGTGCCAGCAGTTCCCCAGGGGGATCTGGAAACACCATATATTTT	CASSSPGGSGNTIYF
NA	TRBV12-3/TRBV12-4	NA	TRBJ2-7	TGTGCCAGCACTAAACAGGGTCTCGAGCAGTACTTC	CASTKQGLEQYF
TRBD1	TRBV7-2	NA	TRBJ1-6	TGTGCCAGCAGCTTTCAGGGGGCGCAGGATTCACCCCTCCACTTT	CASSFQGAQDSPLHF
TRBD1	TRBV19	NA	TRBJ2-7	TGTGCCAGCGGGACAGGGGGCTACGAGCAGTACTTC	CASGTGGYEQYF